The 17 T cell receptor beta chains reported below all come from one sample, sequenced in a study of cytomegalovirus exposure and HLA in healthy donors. The PCR contained 60 Vbeta and 13 Jbeta primers. Using immunoSEQ multiplex PCR, the repertoire was profiled, and TCRdb retains in-frame clones only, with some absent. The table includes roughly 120,000 clones, roughly 9% detected once. Sequenced sample: PBMCs. The receptors were gathered from a woman in her forties in good health and CMV-seropositive.

V is TRBV2 and J is TRBJ1-4; unclear D gene. V dropped 4 bases and J dropped 7 bases, with 10 bases sitting between them. Germline CDR1 and CDR2: SNHLY and FYNNEI. This CDR3 is built from 13 residues. This chain's CDR3 is CASSVERLEKLFF. The DNA of the CDR3 is TGTGCCAGCAGTGTGGAACGACTTGAAAAACTGTTTTTT.

The chain combines TRBV30 with TRBJ2-3; perhaps TRBD1 as D (6 bases). V shed 2 bases and J shed 2 bases, with 11 bases lying between them. Germline lookup yields CDR1 GTSNPN and CDR2 SVGIG (reference sequence). The CDR3 totals 14 residues. CDR3 in DNA: TGTGCCTGGAGTCGTACAGGGCTCACAGATACGCAGTATTTT. Translation: CAWSRTGLTDTQYF.

This clone was seen only a few times. The chain recombines TRBV2 with TRBJ2-5, with 9 bases matching TRBD1. Germline CDR1 reads SNHLY; CDR2 reads FYNNEI. This CDR3 comprises 14 residues. The junction had 6 bases not matched to a gene; V was cut back by 7 bases and J by 3 bases. CDR3 DNA sequence: TGTGCCAGCATAGGACAGGGGTGGAAAGAGACCCAGTACTTC. Translated: CASIGQGWKETQYF.

In this sample, this clone turned up once. The chain is built from TRBV2 and TRBJ2-7; D might be TRBD1 (5 bases). The V gene lost 9 bases and the J gene lost 3 bases, with 15 bases spanning the gap. Per the germline V gene, CDR1 is SNHLY and CDR2 is FYNNEI. The length of the CDR3 is 13 residues. In nucleotides, the CDR3 is TGTGCCAGAAGTATCGACAGCCACTACGAGCAGTACTTC. Protein product: CARSIDSHYEQYF.

This chain uses TRBV6-1 with TRBJ1-2, with 10 bases that match TRBD1. The junction had 6 bases not matched to a gene; V was cut back by 4 bases and J by 1 base. CDR1 and CDR2 from the germline V gene are MNHNS and SASEGT. The CDR3 loop spans 16 amino acids. CDR3 residues: CASSGRTGGNNYGYTF. As DNA, the CDR3 is TGTGCCAGCAGTGGACGGACAGGGGGAAATAACTATGGCTACACCTTC.

The V gene is TRBV7-3, the J gene TRBJ1-5, with D possibly TRBD1 on 5 matching bases. Trimming removed 2 bases from V and 0 bases from J, with 8 bases in between. From germline, CDR1 is SGHTA and CDR2 FQGTGA. The CDR3 sequence is 15 residues long. The chain's CDR3 is CASSLQGPSNQPQHF. As DNA, the CDR3 is TGTGCCAGCAGCTTACAGGGCCCTAGCAATCAGCCCCAGCATTTT.

This clone was observed a handful of times. The chain recombines TRBV30 with TRBJ1-1; no definite D call. From germline, CDR1 is GTSNPN and CDR2 SVGIG (reference sequence). Trimming pared 0 bases from V and 8 bases from J, leaving 7 bases between. The CDR3 loop spans 11 amino acids. CDR3 nucleotides: TGTGCCTGGAGTGTAATGGGCGAAGCTTTCTTT. Protein: CAWSVMGEAFF.

The genes are TRBV6-1 and TRBJ1-5; 7 bases are a match to TRBD1. The ends lost 4 bases at V and 1 base at J; junction bases unmatched: 1. Germline V gives CDR1 MNHNS, CDR2 SASEGT. The CDR3 is 14 amino acids. The CDR3 nucleotides read TGTGCCAGCAGTGGACAGGGAAGCAATCAGCCCCAGCATTTT. Translated: CASSGQGSNQPQHF.

This chain's CDR3 is CASSSAREGYNEQFF. CDR3 in DNA: TGTGCCAGCAGCTCGGCCAGGGAAGGGTACAATGAGCAGTTCTTC. The rearrangement uses TRBV5-6 and TRBJ2-1; D perhaps matches TRBD1 (5 bases). CDR3 length: 15 residues. Germline V gene sequence: CDR1 SGHDT, CDR2 YYEEEE. V gave up 3 bases and J gave up 4 bases, with 14 bases separating them.

This clone turned up a few times. The CDR3 spells CASSLTVHSGANVLTF. In DNA form, the CDR3 reads TGTGCCAGCAGCTTGACAGTCCACTCTGGGGCCAACGTCCTGACTTTC. V usage is TRBV5-4 and J usage is TRBJ2-6; no clear D gene. Trimming removed 1 base at V and 0 bases at J, with 8 bases between. Germline lookup yields CDR1 SGHNT and CDR2 YYREEE (reference sequence). The CDR3 has 16 amino acids.

The J gene is TRBJ2-7, the V gene TRBV10-3; tentatively, D is TRBD2 (5 bases). CDR3 length equals 16 residues. The germline V and J ends were trimmed by 3 bases and 3 bases, with 18 bases remaining between them. Germline lookup yields CDR1 ENHRY and CDR2 SYGVKD. The CDR3 is CAISDPRLASLYEQYF. The CDR3 DNA follows: TGTGCCATCAGTGACCCTAGGCTAGCCTCGCTCTACGAGCAGTACTTC.

This clone was detected a few times. The chain is built from TRBV5-1 and TRBJ2-2, with TRBD1 identical over 8 bases. V trimming: 7 bases; J trimming: 1 base; junction bases outside the gene matches: 9. The CDR3 is made up of 16 amino acids. CDR1 is SGHRS, CDR2 YFSETQ, per germline. CDR3 nucleotides: TGCGCCAGCCCCAATCGGACAGGGCGGAACACCGGGGAGCTGTTTTTT. Its translation: CASPNRTGRNTGELFF.

V is TRBV5-1 and J is TRBJ2-7; D call uncertain. V dropped 4 bases and J dropped 3 bases, with 11 bases sitting between them. The CDR3 is made up of 13 amino acids. Looked up from germline, CDR1 is SGHRS and CDR2 is YFSETQ. The CDR3 coding sequence is TGCGCCAGCAGCCCAGGAACACTCTACGAGCAGTACTTC. Protein: CASSPGTLYEQYF.

This clone was seen more than once but under ten times. The gene calls are TRBV5-4 and TRBJ2-2, with 9 bases lining up with TRBD1. V gave up 2 bases and J gave up 0 bases; unmatched junction bases: 5. CDR3 length: 17 amino acids. Germline assignment: CDR1 SGHNT and CDR2 YYREEE (reference sequence). CDR3 amino acids: CASSLYRGLTNTGELFF. CDR3 sequence (DNA): TGTGCCAGCAGCTTATACAGGGGGCTTACGAACACCGGGGAGCTGTTTTTT.

The chain combines TRBV28 with TRBJ1-1; 7 bases line up with TRBD1. CDR1 MDHEN and CDR2 SYDVKM come from the germline V gene. V dropped 8 bases and J dropped 1; count of bases not matched to a gene: 7. The CDR3 has 14 amino acids. CDR3 bases: TGTGCCAGCGCCGAAGGGGGCCCGAACACTGAAGCTTTCTTT. This codes for CASAEGGPNTEAFF. The full variable domain, completed using reference TRBV28 and TRBJ1-1, is DVKVTQSSRYLVKRTGEKVFLECVQDMDHENMFWYRQDPGLGLRLIYFSYDVKMKEKGDIPEGYSVSREKKERFSLILESASTNQTSMYLCASAEGGPNTEAFFGQGTRLTVV.

This rearrangement joins TRBV5-6 to TRBJ1-5; D not certain. CDR3 length equals 15 residues. Germline V gene sequence: CDR1 SGHDT, CDR2 YYEEEE. Trimming took off 0 bases at V and 7 bases at J, with 14 bases between the two ends. Here the CDR3 DNA reads TGTGCCAGCAGCTTGGGACACGCCGTAAGGCAGCCCCAGCATTTT. It translates to CASSLGHAVRQPQHF.

The V gene is TRBV7-9, the J gene TRBJ1-1; 7 bases map to TRBD1. CDR1 and CDR2 from the germline V gene are SEHNR and FQNEAQ (reference sequence). V was clipped by 1 base and J by 4 bases; unmatched bases: 3. The CDR3 spans 14 residues. The CDR3 DNA reads TGTGCCAGCAGCTTAGTGTCAGGGGGCACTGAAGCTTTCTTT. Amino acid sequence: CASSLVSGGTEAFF.